The present T cell receptor beta chain was sequenced within a study of T-cell reconstitution after alpha-beta-depleted transplantation in children. The CDR3 length is 14 residues. V was pared by 2 bases and J by 10 bases, with 16 bases between. Germline V CDR1 and CDR2: MNHEY, SMNVEV (reference sequence). Molecular barcoding with unique molecular identifiers was used for the TCRbeta library. TCRdb passed the PCR reads through MiXCR, listing each CDR3 protein once. Among a few hundred thousand distinct CDR3 sequences listed, 9.9% were seen once. The material was PBMCs from the stem cell graft donor, obtained from the stem cell graft. The genes are TRBV27 and TRBJ2-3; D gene ambiguous. The TCR originated in a human donor who donated a stem cell graft to a child with SCID. The CDR3 DNA reads TGTGCCAGCAGTTTACTCCCGTGGAGTGTGGCGCAGTATTTT. Its translation: CASSLLPWSVAQYF.